This passage covers 30 T cell receptor beta chains from one sample sequenced in a study of human versus mouse CDR3 diversity and MHC coevolution. Clones were sequenced by immunoSEQ multiplex PCR, and TCRdb holds only the in-frame ones, with some missing. The sample includes about 77,000 clones, less than 95% of them seen just once. The specimen sequenced was naive CD4+ T cells from blood. Subset meaning: CD45RO-negative CD62L-positive naive CD4 T cells. These receptors came from a person aged 30 to 70 in good health.

Concerning this clone: At one of its ends the junction is not consistent with the germline gene, which may arise from a read error. The chain joins TRBV2 to TRBJ2-4; 9 nucleotides match TRBD2. The CDR3 consists of 12 residues. Per the germline V gene, CDR1 is SNHLY and CDR2 is FYNNEI. The CDR3 sequence is CASSELVAGVHF. CDR3 nucleotide sequence: TGTGCCAGCAGTGAATTGGTAGCGGGAGTCCACTTC.

V and J are TRBV5-1 and TRBJ1-2; D might be TRBD1 (6 bases). The V and J ends lost 3 bases and 0 bases respectively, with 18 bases between them. The CDR3 is made up of 17 amino acids. CDR1 is SGHRS, CDR2 YFSETQ, per germline. The CDR3 protein is CASSSGQSQTTNYGYTF. CDR3 DNA sequence: TGCGCCAGCAGCTCAGGACAGTCTCAAACAACTAACTATGGCTACACCTTC.

V gene TRBV27 combines with J gene TRBJ2-5, with 13 bases aligning to TRBD2. CDR3 length: 15 residues. Germline trimming cut 2 bases from V and 5 bases from J; bases unmatched to any gene: 2. Germline values: CDR1 MNHEY, CDR2 SMNVEV (reference sequence). CDR3 residues: CASSLKGLAGETQYF. CDR3 coding DNA: TGTGCCAGCAGTTTAAAGGGACTAGCGGGGGAGACCCAGTACTTC.

J is TRBJ1-2 and V is TRBV28; D unresolved. Germline loops: CDR1 MDHEN, CDR2 SYDVKM. Trimming shortened V by 2 bases and J by 1 base, and 5 bases separated the two germline ends. The CDR3 sequence is 13 residues long. CDR3 loop: CASSLPVNYGYTF. The CDR3 DNA follows: TGTGCCAGCAGTTTACCAGTTAACTATGGCTACACCTTC.

The V and J genes are TRBV5-1 and TRBJ1-1; maybe TRBD1 (5 bases). The CDR3 has 18 amino acids. Between the trimmed V and J ends, which lost 0 bases and 0 bases, there was a span of 18 bases. The V gene's germline CDR1 is SGHRS and CDR2 YFSETQ. In DNA form, the CDR3 reads TGCGCCAGCAGCTTGGGGGGGGTCTTAAACCTTATGAACACTGAAGCTTTCTTT. This gives the protein CASSLGGVLNLMNTEAFF.

The chain joins TRBV5-1 to TRBJ1-1; maybe TRBD1 (5 bases). The V gene's germline CDR1 is SGHRS and CDR2 YFSETQ. V shed 4 bases and J shed 1 base, with 8 bases lying between them. The CDR3 length is 13 residues. CDR3 sequence: CASSRGTNTEAFF. CDR3 DNA sequence: TGCGCCAGCAGCCGGGGGACGAACACTGAAGCTTTCTTT.

The gene calls are TRBV27 and TRBJ1-5; no clear D. The V gene lost 6 bases and the J gene lost 1 base, with 4 bases spanning the gap. Germline V lookup: CDR1 MNHEY, CDR2 SMNVEV (reference sequence). The CDR3 extends over 12 amino acids. CDR3 loop: CASRESNQPQHF. The DNA for the CDR3 is TGTGCCAGCAGAGAGAGCAATCAGCCCCAGCATTTT.

The V call is TRBV29-1, the J call TRBJ1-2, with 8 positions matching TRBD1. This CDR3 has 14 residues. V gave up 1 base and J gave up 4 bases; unmatched junction bases: 5. Germline assignment: CDR1 SQVTM and CDR2 ANQGSEA. The CDR3, as DNA: TGCAGCGTTGAAGGGCAGGGGGCTTTCTATGGCTACACCTTC. Encoded protein: CSVEGQGAFYGYTF. The full variable domain, its missing parts supplied by reference TRBV29-1 and TRBJ1-2, is SAVISQKPSRDICQRGTSLTIQCQVDSQVTMMFWYRQQPGQSLTLIATANQGSEATYESGFVIDKFPISRPNLTFSTLTVSNMSPEDSSIYLCSVEGQGAFYGYTFGSGTRLTVV.

The CDR3 spells CASSQPRTGGGDEQYF. The CDR3 DNA is TGCGCCAGCAGTCAACCCAGGACAGGGGGAGGGGACGAGCAGTACTTC. The chain carries TRBV23-1 and TRBJ2-7; TRBD1 matches 10 bases. TRBV23-1 is an ORF, with its function uncertain. The CDR3 has 16 residues. Unmatched junction bases numbered 9, after V lost 2 bases and J lost 5 bases.

V usage is TRBV27 and J usage is TRBJ1-1; TRBD1 aligns across 8 bases. The CDR3 runs to 13 residues. From germline, CDR1 is MNHEY and CDR2 SMNVEV (reference sequence). Trimming took 6 bases from V and 4 from J; bases not matched to a gene: 4. CDR3 protein: CASRLQGGTEAFF. Here the CDR3 DNA reads TGTGCCAGCAGGTTACAGGGGGGCACTGAAGCTTTCTTT.

V gene TRBV6-6 combines with J gene TRBJ2-3; D might be TRBD2 (7 bases). The CDR3 totals 16 residues. The germline gives CDR1 MNHNY, CDR2 SVGAGI (reference sequence). Between the trimmed V and J ends, which lost 10 bases and 3 bases, there was a span of 23 bases. CDR3 coding DNA: TGTGCCACCCGGTCCCCGCGGGGGCCTGGGACAGATACGCAGTATTTT. Protein: CATRSPRGPGTDTQYF.

The chain employs TRBV5-1 and TRBJ1-1, with D perhaps TRBD1 (5 bases). The germline gives CDR1 SGHRS, CDR2 YFSETQ. V gave up 4 bases and J gave up 5 bases, with 21 bases separating them. This CDR3 region has 16 residues. The CDR3 nucleotides read TGCGCCAGCAGCCAAGAGAATTTCAGGGTAGAGACTGAAGCTTTCTTT. Protein: CASSQENFRVETEAFF.

The V gene is TRBV6-4, the J gene TRBJ1-5; possible D gene TRBD1, 6 bases. Germline assignment: CDR1 MRHNA and CDR2 SNTAGT. V was shortened by 4 bases and J by 6 bases, with 13 bases between the two germline ends. There are 14 residues in the CDR3. The CDR3 region is CASSATGSSQPQHF. CDR3 sequence (DNA): TGTGCCAGCAGTGCCACAGGGTCGAGTCAGCCCCAGCATTTT.

The genes are TRBV5-1 and TRBJ2-2; D perhaps matches TRBD2 (6 bases). Trimming stripped 2 bases from V and 5 bases from J, with 22 bases between. The CDR3 loop spans 18 amino acids. CDR1 SGHRS and CDR2 YFSETQ come from the germline V gene. The CDR3 reads CASSFGDLGGLKTGELFF. The DNA of the CDR3 is TGCGCCAGCAGCTTTGGCGATTTAGGAGGGTTAAAGACCGGGGAGCTGTTTTTT.

This sequence joins TRBV9 and TRBJ1-5, with D hard to call. The V end lost 4 bases, the J end lost 5 bases, and 10 bases lay between the germline ends. The CDR3 has 13 amino acids. Germline values: CDR1 SGDLS, CDR2 YYNGEE. The CDR3 spells CASSRDMDQPQHF. CDR3 nucleotide sequence: TGTGCCAGCAGCCGAGACATGGATCAGCCCCAGCATTTT.

The rearrangement joins TRBV6-1 to TRBJ2-5, with 11 bases fitting TRBD1. V lost 6 bases and J lost 4; bases outside the gene matches: 7. Germline V gene data show CDR1 as MNHNS and CDR2 as SASEGT. The CDR3 is 15 residues long. As DNA, the CDR3 is TGTGCCAGCAGAAGACCGGGACAGGGGGGAGAGACCCAGTACTTC. Translation gives CASRRPGQGGETQYF.

The rearrangement uses TRBV9 and TRBJ1-3; D is unresolved. Germline V gene sequence: CDR1 SGDLS, CDR2 YYNGEE. V lost 3 bases, J lost 3 bases, and 16 bases lay in between. This CDR3 contains 16 residues. The CDR3 loop reads CASSGQTLPGGNTIYF. The DNA of the CDR3 is TGTGCCAGCAGCGGGCAGACATTGCCCGGTGGAAACACCATATATTTT.

The gene calls are TRBV7-9 and TRBJ2-3; 7 bases map to TRBD1. This CDR3 region has 15 residues. V dropped 4 bases and J dropped 3; count of bases not matched to a gene: 7. The germline V gene has CDR1 SEHNR and CDR2 FQNEAQ (reference sequence). This CDR3 reads CASSSARGKTDTQYF. In DNA form, the CDR3 reads TGTGCCAGCAGCTCCGCCAGGGGGAAGACAGATACGCAGTATTTT.

The chain carries TRBV7-9 and TRBJ1-2, with D possibly TRBD1 on 5 matching bases. The CDR3 is made up of 12 amino acids. Germline V gives CDR1 SEHNR, CDR2 FQNEAQ (reference sequence). With 5 bases removed from V and 5 bases from J, the gap between germline ends came to 9 bases. The CDR3 sequence is CASSLDNYGYTF. Here the CDR3 DNA reads TGTGCCAGCAGCCTGGACAATTATGGCTACACCTTC.

This chain links TRBV5-4 with TRBJ2-3, with TRBD2 identical over 7 bases. The V segment lost 4 bases and the J segment 5 bases; nucleotides outside the gene matches: 10. The CDR3 runs 15 residues. Germline V CDR1 and CDR2: SGHNT, YYREEE (reference sequence). The CDR3 protein is CASSAEPSGIDTQYF. As DNA, the CDR3 is TGTGCCAGCAGCGCCGAACCTAGCGGAATAGATACGCAGTATTTT.

This clone showed up just once. This chain uses TRBV14 with TRBJ2-1; 10 nucleotides agree with TRBD2. J was trimmed by 5 bases and V by 4 bases; bases with no gene match: 5. The CDR3 loop spans 15 amino acids. The germline gives CDR1 SGHDN, CDR2 FVKESK. The CDR3 DNA is TGTGCCAGCAGCCCACGGACTAGCGGAAACAATGAGCAGTTCTTC. This sequence encodes CASSPRTSGNNEQFF.

Comments on this clone: No DNA is shown, since the ends of the CDR3 on it are uncertain; the CDR3 is the one TCRdb lists. V gene TRBV6-5 combines with J gene TRBJ2-5; no DNA check was done on the table's D call, TRBD2. The CDR3 is 16 amino acids long, termini counted. Per the germline V gene, CDR1 is MNHEY and CDR2 is SVGAGI. CDR3 loop: CASSSSGLAGQETQYF.

V and J are TRBV5-1 and TRBJ2-5, with D possibly matching TRBD2 (6 bases). CDR1 SGHRS and CDR2 YFSETQ come from the germline V gene. There are 16 residues in the CDR3. V was clipped by 0 bases and J by 2 bases, with 14 bases between them. CDR3 sequence reads: CASSLGLVRGQETQYF. The DNA of the CDR3 is TGCGCCAGCAGCTTGGGTCTAGTCCGGGGGCAAGAGACCCAGTACTTC. The variable domain in full, with the rest retrieved from reference TRBV5-1 and TRBJ2-5, is KAGVTQTPRYLIKTRGQQVTLSCSPISGHRSVSWYQQTPGQGLQFLFEYFSETQRNKGNFPGRFSGRQFSNSRSEMNVSTLELGDSALYLCASSLGLVRGQETQYFGPGTRLLVL.

This chain connects TRBV11-2 to TRBJ2-7; TRBD1 agrees at 7 bases. In germline, CDR1 is SGHAT, CDR2 FQNNGV. CDR3 length: 14 residues. Unmatched junction bases numbered 9, after V lost 7 bases and J lost 3 bases. The CDR3 loop reads CASTPAGTDYEQYF. The CDR3 nucleotides read TGTGCCAGCACCCCCGCCGGGACAGACTACGAGCAGTACTTC.

The gene calls are TRBV4-1 and TRBJ2-3; possibly TRBD2 for D (5 bases). The CDR3 contains 15 residues. V lost 1 base to trimming and J lost 1 base, with 9 bases between them. Germline loops: CDR1 MGHRA, CDR2 YSYEKL. The CDR3, as DNA: TGCGCCAGCAGCCAAGGAGTGGGAGGCACAGATACGCAGTATTTT. Amino acid sequence: CASSQGVGGTDTQYF.

This sequence joins TRBV9 and TRBJ2-3, with a tentative D call TRBD1 (6 bases). This CDR3 is built from 13 residues. Germline lookup yields CDR1 SGDLS and CDR2 YYNGEE. V was trimmed by 4 bases and J by 5 bases, leaving 11 bases between them. In DNA, the CDR3 is TGTGCCAGCAGCTCAGAGGACAGAGATACGCAGTATTTT. This codes for CASSSEDRDTQYF.

The CDR3 bases are TGTGCCCAAACCGGGACATCTAACCTCCTCTCTGGAAACACCATATATTTT. It codes for CAQTGTSNLLSGNTIYF. The chain has TRBV30 and TRBJ1-3; D is possibly TRBD1 (6 bases). Deletions cut 8 bases from V and 0 bases from J, with 23 bases between. Germline values: CDR1 GTSNPN, CDR2 SVGIG (reference sequence). CDR3 size: 17 residues.

The rearrangement uses TRBV6-5 and TRBJ1-5, with 8 positions matching TRBD1. Germline V gene lookup returns CDR1 MNHEY and CDR2 SVGAGI. The CDR3 has 15 residues. Trimming at V came to 4 bases and at J to 1 base, leaving 3 bases not matched to a gene. The CDR3 sequence is CASSSRQGSNQPQHF. The CDR3 bases are TGTGCCAGCAGTTCCAGACAGGGGAGCAATCAGCCCCAGCATTTT.

The chain carries TRBV5-4 and TRBJ2-7; tentatively, D is TRBD1 (6 bases). This CDR3 contains 13 residues. Trimming left V 0 bases short and J 5 bases short, with 9 bases between. The germline V gene encodes CDR1 SGHNT and CDR2 YYREEE (reference sequence). The DNA for the CDR3 is TGTGCCAGCAGCTTGGACAGGGCCCACGAGCAGTACTTC. Its translation: CASSLDRAHEQYF.

For the CDR3, the DNA is TGTGCCAGCAGCCCAAGGACAGATAACACCGGGGAGCTGTTTTTT. Its protein is CASSPRTDNTGELFF. J is TRBJ2-2 and V is TRBV7-9; TRBD1 might be the D (6 bases). Germline lookup yields CDR1 SEHNR and CDR2 FQNEAQ (reference sequence). This CDR3 region has 15 residues. Trimming cost V 5 bases and J 2 bases, with 12 bases left between them. Supplemented by reference TRBV7-9 and TRBJ2-2, the full variable domain reads DTGVSQNPRHKITKRGQNVTFRCDPISEHNRLYWYRQTLGQGPEFLTYFQNEAQLEKSRLLSDRFSAERPKGSFSTLEIQRTEQGDSAMYLCASSPRTDNTGELFFGEGSRLTVL.